One and the same sample provided the 8 T cell receptor beta chains below, sequenced in a study of response to subunit inactivated influenza vaccine. Each CDR3 protein gets one entry after TCRdb re-called the RT-PCR reads with MiXCR. The table lists hundreds of thousands of distinct CDR3 sequences, about a sixth of them singletons. The sample here was PBMCs from blood, taken about 13 days after vaccination. The receptor source for this set is a man between 50 and 59 years old who received an inactivated influenza vaccine.

This clonotype was detected only a few times. J is TRBJ2-1 and V is TRBV9; possibly TRBD1 or TRBD2 for D (5 bases each). This CDR3 contains 16 residues. The V and J ends lost 4 bases and 2 bases respectively, with 16 bases between them. The germline V gene encodes CDR1 SGDLS and CDR2 YYNGEE. The CDR3 here is CASSIRGDPAYNEQFF. The CDR3 DNA reads as TGTGCCAGCAGCATAAGAGGGGACCCTGCCTACAATGAGCAGTTCTTC.

The chain employs TRBV5-5 and TRBJ2-5; 8 nucleotides align to TRBD2. The CDR3 contains 14 residues. Germline V CDR1 and CDR2: SGHKS, YYEKEE (reference sequence). V dropped 3 bases and J dropped 4; count of bases not matched to a gene: 5. The CDR3 protein is CASSSGGLAETQYF. CDR3 coding DNA: TGTGCCAGCAGCTCGGGCGGACTAGCAGAGACCCAGTACTTC.

This clonotype was observed a handful of times. The J gene is TRBJ2-7, the V gene TRBV11-2, with 7 bases lining up with TRBD1. Germline V gene sequence: CDR1 SGHAT, CDR2 FQNNGV. Trimming removed 5 bases from V and 7 bases from J; junction bases left unmatched: 17. The CDR3 is made up of 16 amino acids. In nucleotides, the CDR3 is TGTGCCAGCAGCCCAGTGGGGACAGCCGGGAAGCCAGAGCAGTACTTC. It codes for CASSPVGTAGKPEQYF.

The CDR3 region has the DNA TGCGCCAGCAGCAACGGACAGGGGAGCGGGAAACTGTTTTTT. Its translation: CASSNGQGSGKLFF. The rearrangement links TRBV5-1 to TRBJ1-4; 9 nucleotides align to TRBD1. The CDR3 sequence is 14 residues long. Germline V gives CDR1 SGHRS, CDR2 YFSETQ. The V gene end was trimmed by 4 bases and the J gene end by 11 bases; junction bases not matched to a gene: 9.

This clonotype was found a few times. The chain recombines TRBV2 with TRBJ2-7; D gene ambiguous. The CDR3 runs 14 residues. The ends were cut back, 6 bases at V and 0 bases at J, with 12 bases in the middle. CDR1 is SNHLY and CDR2 is FYNNEI in the germline V gene. The CDR3, as DNA: TGTGCCAGCAGCCGGGCAGAGAGCTCCTACGAGCAGTACTTC. Translated, it gives CASSRAESSYEQYF.

V usage is TRBV7-2 and J usage is TRBJ2-5; a weak D match, TRBD1 (5 bases). Per germline, CDR1 SGHTA and CDR2 FQGNSA. V was shortened by 7 bases and J by 5 bases, with 17 bases between the two germline ends. There are 14 residues in the CDR3. CDR3 residues: CASTHRRRVETQYF. The CDR3 DNA reads TGTGCCAGCACCCACAGGCGTAGGGTGGAGACCCAGTACTTC. Filled out from reference TRBV7-2 and TRBJ2-5, the complete variable domain reads GAGVSQSPSNKVTEKGKDVELRCDPISGHTALYWYRQSLGQGLEFLIYFQGNSAPDKSGLPSDRFSAERTGGSVSTLTIQRTQQEDSAVYLCASTHRRRVETQYFGPGTRLLVL.

This chain uses TRBV20-1 with TRBJ2-3, with 10 positions matching TRBD2. This CDR3 has 19 amino acids. Germline V CDR1 and CDR2: DFQATT, SNEGSKA (reference sequence). With 0 bases clipped from V and 0 bases from J, the junction kept 12 bases outside the gene matches. The CDR3 DNA reads TGCAGTGCTAGAGATCTCTTCACTAGCGGGGAAACGAGCACAGATACGCAGTATTTT. Its translation: CSARDLFTSGETSTDTQYF.

This clonotype has just a few counts. The V and J genes are TRBV5-1 and TRBJ2-3; possible D gene TRBD1, 5 bases. V dropped 5 bases and J dropped 4 bases, with 17 bases sitting between them. This CDR3 region has 15 residues. Germline V CDR1 and CDR2: SGHRS, YFSETQ. CDR3 in DNA: TGCGCCAGCAGTCGACAGAGTTTTTTAGCAGATACGCAGTATTTT. Translating it yields CASSRQSFLADTQYF.